The 15 T cell receptor beta chains in this list originate from one sample, sequenced in a study of blood T cell repertoires in COVID-19. Profiling relied on immunoSEQ multiplex PCR, and the TCRdb table lists in-frame clones only, not all of them. The sample lists around 150,000 clones, more than 85% occurring once. The sample comprised peripheral blood. The receptors here all came from a man aged 18-30 years with acute or convalescent COVID-19.

The gene calls are TRBV2 and TRBJ2-7, with 10 bases identical to TRBD1. The germline V gene has CDR1 SNHLY and CDR2 FYNNEI. The CDR3 length is 13 residues. The CDR3: CATGGQGSYEQYF. CDR3 DNA sequence: TGTGCAACCGGGGGACAGGGGTCCTACGAGCAGTACTTC.

Only a few counts were recorded for this clone. The J gene is TRBJ1-2, the V gene TRBV3-1 (or the pseudogene TRBV3-2); the match to TRBD1 covers 10 bases. After removal of 6 bases from V and 4 bases from J, the junction contained 14 bases not matched to a gene. Germline CDR1 is LGHDT and CDR2 is YNNKEL (reference sequence). The CDR3 is made up of 17 amino acids. The CDR3 DNA follows: TGTGCCAGCAGACGAACCGGGACAGGGGAAAGGGGCTATGGCTACACCTTC. Protein product: CASRRTGTGERGYGYTF.

This chain links TRBV12-2 with TRBJ2-1; whether TRBD2, the table's D call, matches the DNA was not checked. TRBV12-2 is a documented pseudogene. This CDR3 comprises 15 residues. CDR3 residues: CASRLAGGPHNEQFF. CDR3 nucleotides: TGTGCAAGTCGCTTAGCGGGGGGGCCCCACAATGAGCAGTTCTTC.

The gene calls are TRBV2 and TRBJ1-3; unclear D gene. The CDR3 covers 17 residues. The germline V and J ends were trimmed by 5 bases and 4 bases, with 21 bases remaining between them. Germline CDR1 and CDR2: SNHLY and FYNNEI. For the CDR3, the DNA is TGTGCCAGCAGTAGAGATCGGACTTCACGGCGGGGAAACACCATATATTTT. Translation gives CASSRDRTSRRGNTIYF.

The J gene is TRBJ2-2, the V gene TRBV12-2; the table's D call TRBD1 went unverified against the DNA. TRBV12-2 is classified as a pseudogene. The CDR3 runs 20 residues. Here the CDR3 reads CASRFLTGDRQQKNTGELFF. CDR3 nucleotides: TGTGCAAGTCGCTTCTTAACCGGGGACAGGCAGCAAAAGAACACCGGGGAGCTGTTTTTT.

The CDR3: CASSGTPSTNQPQHF. The DNA of the CDR3 is TGTGCCAGCAGCGGGACTCCTTCCACCAATCAGCCCCAGCATTTT. The chain links TRBV7-2 to TRBJ1-5; tentative D call: TRBD1 (5 bases). The V gene's germline CDR1 is SGHTA and CDR2 FQGNSA. The V end lost 5 bases, the J end lost 3 bases, and 14 bases lay between the germline ends. The CDR3 length is 15 residues.

The CDR3 loop is CASSEAPLAGVLGTDTQYF. The CDR3 DNA is TGTGCCAGCAGCGAGGCCCCTCTAGCGGGGGTTCTTGGCACAGATACGCAGTATTTT. The V call is TRBV7-6, the J call TRBJ2-3; 10 bases align to TRBD2. V gave up 5 bases and J gave up 1 base; unmatched junction bases: 15. Per the germline V gene, CDR1 is SGHVS and CDR2 is FNYEAQ. This CDR3 has 19 residues.

DNA for the CDR3: TGTGCCAGCAGCGTAGCGGCAGATACGCAGTATTTT. This gives the protein CASSVAADTQYF. The J gene is TRBJ2-3, the V gene TRBV9; D unresolved. The CDR3 loop spans 12 amino acids. Trimming took 0 bases from V and 4 from J, leaving 3 bases between them. Germline assignment: CDR1 SGDLS and CDR2 YYNGEE.

This clone showed up just once. The chain employs TRBV7-2 and TRBJ2-7; tentatively, D is TRBD2 (6 bases). This CDR3 has 14 amino acids. The germline CDR1 and CDR2 sequences are SGHTA and FQGNSA. The V gene lost 5 bases and the J gene lost 0 bases, with 11 bases spanning the gap. The CDR3, as DNA: TGTGCCAGCAGCAACGGGGGAAGCTCCTACGAGCAGTACTTC. Translating gives CASSNGGSSYEQYF.

The chain couples TRBV28 to TRBJ2-3; TRBD2 agrees at 9 bases. The CDR3 consists of 14 residues. J lost 0 bases, V lost 8 bases, and 3 bases had no gene match. Germline V gene data show CDR1 as MDHEN and CDR2 as SYDVKM. Here the CDR3 reads CASRAGGSTDTQYF. In nucleotides, the CDR3 is TGTGCCAGCCGAGCGGGGGGCAGCACAGATACGCAGTATTTT.

The gene calls are TRBV12-3 or TRBV12-4 and TRBJ1-2, with D perhaps matching TRBD1 (5 bases). V lost 4 bases, J lost 13 bases, and 13 bases lay in between. CDR3 size: 11 residues. The CDR3 DNA is TGTGCCAGCAGTTATCGACAGCGTCCCACCTTC. This codes for CASSYRQRPTF.

The chain couples TRBV4-2 to TRBJ1-1; D is possibly TRBD1 (5 bases). Germline V gives CDR1 LGHNA, CDR2 YNFKEQ. The length of the CDR3 is 17 residues. V was pared by 0 bases and J by 3 bases, with 17 bases between. The CDR3 protein is CASSQDSGRKGYTEAFF. CDR3 nucleotide sequence: TGTGCCAGCAGCCAAGATTCAGGGAGGAAGGGGTACACTGAAGCTTTCTTT.

This rearrangement joins TRBV6-4 to TRBJ2-1; 8 nucleotides line up with TRBD2. This CDR3 is built from 15 residues. Per germline, CDR1 MRHNA and CDR2 SNTAGT. V shed 2 bases, J shed 10 bases, and the junction held 10 bases outside the gene matches. The CDR3 DNA follows: TGTGCCAGCAGTGACCCCGGGACTAGAGTAGGGGAGCAGTTCTTC. This sequence encodes CASSDPGTRVGEQFF.

This chain links TRBV3-1 (or the pseudogene TRBV3-2) with TRBJ1-1; TRBD1 matches 9 bases. In germline, CDR1 is LGHDT, CDR2 YNNKEL (reference sequence). The V and J ends lost 4 bases and 6 bases, in that order; junction bases with no gene match: 12. The CDR3 is made up of 16 amino acids. In nucleotides, the CDR3 is TGTGCCAGCAGCCTTAATATCGGGACAGGGTCTGCTGAAGCTTTCTTT. Encoded protein: CASSLNIGTGSAEAFF.

The chain recombines TRBV10-2 with TRBJ1-3; tentative D call: TRBD1 (5 bases). This CDR3 has 17 amino acids. Germline V gene data show CDR1 as WSHSY and CDR2 as SAAADI. Deletions cut 4 bases from V and 7 bases from J, with 23 bases between. The CDR3 region has the DNA TGCGCCAGCAGTGTCGGGGCGTCAGTTTTGGGGGGGAACACCATATATTTT. As protein: CASSVGASVLGGNTIYF.